A selection of T cell receptor beta chains follows, all from one sample in a study of technical replicates of blood from a handful of donors. The data were produced by immunoSEQ multiplex PCR, yet TCRdb's version contains in-frame clones alone and is incomplete. The data contain around 100,000 clones, roughly 94% of them singletons. Sequences were obtained from T cells isolated from PBMCs. These receptors all stem from a human donor in good health. The CDR3 runs from the conserved cysteine through the conserved F or W. A clone size is listed for some rows: how often the clone was seen (once, few, many), or a class if it is expanded.

size	V	CDR3
NA	TRBV4-1	CASSHTTGEQYF
NA	TRBV5-4	CASSLGGAGANVLTF
NA	TRBV27	CASSFSQGAYEQYF
NA	TRBV28	CASSWDRARDEQYF
NA	TRBV5-1	CASSLEGGSFLDEQYF
NA	TRBV19	CATQSPGQGTYEQYF
NA	TRBV18	CASSPLSGSVTDTQYF
once	TRBV6-1	CASRAGGKSEKLFF
NA	TRBV6-5	CASSYRDRDTDTQYF
NA	TRBV7-6	CASSLAGDLGELFF
NA	TRBV7-8	CASSPLTGANTEAFF
NA	TRBV27	CASSYSSSYNEQFF
NA	TRBV5-8	CASSFWPQFF
once	TRBV5-1	CASSLSQEYYEQYF
NA	TRBV5-1	CASRPTTGSGNTIYF
NA	TRBV7-2	CASTLKGNSYEQYF
once	TRBV1	CTSSQVRRDRAAGEDTGELFF
once	TRBV13	CASSGGLAGGFVSGELFF
NA	TRBV2	CASSLAGVYNEQFF
NA	TRBV5-1	CASSLEIQGARRTEAFF
NA	TRBV10-3	CAIGQGRETQYF
NA	TRBV2	CATILSGGERAATPGEQYF
NA	TRBV19	CASSLQGVEIGTEAFF
NA	TRBV6-5	CASTRQGITEAFF
NA	TRBV9	CASSPEQGYTEAFF
NA	TRBV4-1	CASSQDSGIGNTIYF
NA	TRBV19	CASSIVPSKPDTQYF
NA	TRBV11-2	CASSLGPQGYEQYF
NA	TRBV18	CASSPSVNTEAFF
NA	TRBV15	CATGQGIPDTQYF
NA	TRBV5-1	CASSPIGTYEQYF
NA	TRBV7-9	CASSLLAYGTGELFF
once	TRBV6-1	CASSGRDTGELFF
NA	TRBV9	CASSPHLIAGNEQFF
NA	TRBV19	CASSIKLAGDNEQFF
NA	TRBV29-1	CSVVGLSGKVEQYF
NA	TRBV5-1	CASSPGLAGDTQYF
NA	TRBV5-4	CASSLDRDEAFF
NA	TRBV11-2	CASSLAGYNEQFF
NA	TRBV9	CASTPDNTDTQYF
NA	TRBV27	CASSSNAGGGYTF
NA	TRBV7-9	CASSLAEIAGTDTQYF